One and the same sample provided the 32 T cell receptor beta chains below, sequenced in a study of CXCR3-negative and CXCR3-positive naive CD8 T cells. TRB cDNA libraries were made by UMI-labeled 5' RACE. TCRdb re-called the 5' RACE reads and catalogs CDR3 proteins one per entry, DNA excluded. The specimen's table records fewer than 80,000 distinct CDR3 sequences. Source material: naive CXCR3- CD8+ T cells from blood. Subset of the sample: CD45RO-CCR7+CD27+CD95- naive CD8+ T cells lacking CXCR3 (TNR3-). The origin of the receptors is a human donor in good health. Some clones in this sample may be carry-over from other donors' samples.

The chain recombines TRBV20-1 with TRBJ2-7; TCRdb names TRBD2, which stays unverified in the absence of DNA. Germline CDR1 and CDR2: DFQATT and SNEGSKA (reference sequence). The CDR3 is 14 amino acids. The CDR3 here is CSARPGGEYGEQYF.

V usage is TRBV3-1 and J usage is TRBJ2-3; there is no DNA to check the TCRdb D call of TRBD1. The CDR3 sequence is 15 residues long. The germline gives CDR1 LGHDT, CDR2 YNNKEL (reference sequence). The CDR3 region is CASSQDPGHTDTQYF.

J is TRBJ2-7 and V is TRBV4-1; the D gene TCRdb calls, TRBD1, cannot be checked with no DNA. The CDR3 consists of 14 residues. Germline-derived CDR1 and CDR2 are MGHRA and YSYEKL. The CDR3 loop is CASSQGGQGLEQYF.

The chain carries TRBV6-6 and TRBJ1-2; no DNA is available, so the TRBD1 call from TCRdb remains unchecked. The CDR3 has 17 amino acids. Germline CDR1 reads MNHNY; CDR2 reads SVGAGI (reference sequence). The chain's CDR3 is CASSYSAGGEVDYGYTF.

The V and J genes are TRBV14 and TRBJ2-7; TCRdb proposes TRBD2, but this gene call is untestable without DNA. Germline V gives CDR1 SGHDN, CDR2 FVKESK. The CDR3 totals 14 residues. CDR3: CASSPGLATYEQYF.

The chain links TRBV7-9 to TRBJ2-7; TCRdb's assignment of TRBD1 cannot be checked, as there is no DNA. The CDR3 covers 14 residues. Germline lookup yields CDR1 SEHNR and CDR2 FQNEAQ (reference sequence). The CDR3 sequence is CASSLRTGWHEQYF.

The rearrangement links TRBV29-1 to TRBJ1-2; the D call from TCRdb, TRBD1, cannot be confirmed without DNA. There are 14 residues in the CDR3. Germline V gives CDR1 SQVTM, CDR2 ANQGSEA. CDR3 amino acids: CSVRDRGPNYGYTF.

J is TRBJ2-7 and V is TRBV7-9. This CDR3 has 11 residues. CDR1 and CDR2 from the germline V gene are SEHNR and FQNEAQ (reference sequence). CDR3 amino acids: CASSINYEQYF.

V gene TRBV7-3 combines with J gene TRBJ1-1; TCRdb names TRBD1, which stays unverified in the absence of DNA. The length of the CDR3 is 15 residues. Germline CDR1 SGHTA, CDR2 FQGTGA. The CDR3 spells CASSLLGQGDTEAFF.

This chain joins TRBV12-3 or TRBV12-4 and TRBJ2-1; TCRdb proposes TRBD1, but this gene call is untestable without DNA. The CDR3 sequence is 16 residues long. The chain's CDR3 is CASSLPFGTRMDEQFF.

The gene calls are TRBV25-1 and TRBJ2-7; TCRdb proposes TRBD2, but this gene call is untestable without DNA. The CDR3 covers 12 residues. Germline lookup yields CDR1 MGHDK and CDR2 SYGVNS. CDR3: CASSQRTNEQYF.

This chain uses TRBV20-1 with TRBJ2-7; TCRdb selects TRBD1, and the lack of DNA leaves this call unchecked. Germline V lookup: CDR1 DFQATT, CDR2 SNEGSKA (reference sequence). This CDR3 spans 18 amino acids. This CDR3 is CSARSLDSGNLLHYEQYF.

The chain has TRBV6-2 or TRBV6-3 and TRBJ2-1. The germline gives CDR1 MNHEY, CDR2 SVGEGT. The CDR3 extends over 13 amino acids. The CDR3 loop reads CASSRDENNEQFF.

The genes are TRBV6-2 or TRBV6-3 and TRBJ2-7; TCRdb proposes TRBD1, but this gene call is untestable without DNA. The CDR3 loop spans 15 amino acids. The germline CDR1 and CDR2 sequences are MNHEY and SVGEGT. The CDR3 spells CASSYSADRGYEQYF.

The J gene is TRBJ2-7, the V gene TRBV20-1; TCRdb gives TRBD1 as the D gene, but with no DNA this cannot be confirmed. Germline CDR1 DFQATT, CDR2 SNEGSKA (reference sequence). This CDR3 spans 16 amino acids. The CDR3 reads CSARPSDRGSFYEQYF.

The chain is built from TRBV7-2 and TRBJ2-3; lacking DNA, the TRBD2 call made by TCRdb goes unchecked. Looked up from germline, CDR1 is SGHTA and CDR2 is FQGNSA. CDR3 length: 15 residues. The CDR3 region is CASSSAWEDTDTQYF.

This rearrangement joins TRBV5-1 to TRBJ2-7; TCRdb returns TRBD2, unconfirmable since there is no DNA. Germline-derived CDR1 and CDR2 are SGHRS and YFSETQ. This CDR3 has 14 residues. CDR3 sequence: CASGSGGALDEQYF.

The CDR3 loop reads CASSFGGRNTGELFF. The chain couples TRBV7-3 to TRBJ2-2; TCRdb gives TRBD1 as the D gene, but with no DNA this cannot be confirmed. Germline V gives CDR1 SGHTA, CDR2 FQGTGA. CDR3 length: 15 amino acids.

The CDR3 is CASSIGGYSYNEQFF. V usage is TRBV19 and J usage is TRBJ2-1. The CDR3 loop spans 15 amino acids. From germline, CDR1 is LNHDA and CDR2 SQIVND (reference sequence).

The V gene is TRBV6-2 or TRBV6-3, the J gene TRBJ1-2; TCRdb returns TRBD1, unconfirmable since there is no DNA. This CDR3 contains 14 residues. CDR1 and CDR2 (germline): MNHEY, SVGEGT. CDR3 region: CASSGQGNDYGYTF.

The V call is TRBV6-6, the J call TRBJ2-1; TCRdb names TRBD1, which stays unverified in the absence of DNA. The CDR3 sequence is 15 residues long. Germline lookup yields CDR1 MNHNY and CDR2 SVGAGI (reference sequence). Here the CDR3 reads CASSYSRTGYNEQFF.

The V gene is TRBV19, the J gene TRBJ1-1; checking the TCRdb D call of TRBD1 is not possible without DNA. This CDR3 is built from 14 residues. CDR1 and CDR2 (germline): LNHDA, SQIVND (reference sequence). CDR3 residues: CASTVGRGNTEAFF. Filled out from reference TRBV19 and TRBJ1-1, the complete variable domain reads DGGITQSPKYLFRKEGQNVTLSCEQNLNHDAMYWYRQDPGQGLRLIYYSQIVNDFQKGDIAEGYSVSREKKESFPLTVTSAQKNPTAFYLCASTVGRGNTEAFFGQGTRLTVV.

The chain carries TRBV20-1 and TRBJ2-5; TCRdb names TRBD1, which stays unverified in the absence of DNA. The CDR3 is 14 amino acids. Germline lookup yields CDR1 DFQATT and CDR2 SNEGSKA (reference sequence). This CDR3 reads CSARASDPGETQYF.

This chain links TRBV28 with TRBJ1-1; no DNA is available, so the TRBD1 call from TCRdb remains unchecked. The CDR3 is 14 residues long. Germline CDR1 MDHEN, CDR2 SYDVKM. This CDR3 is CASSSGTGNTEAFF.

This sequence joins TRBV29-1 and TRBJ2-2; TCRdb designates TRBD1, a call that cannot be tested without DNA. This CDR3 is built from 15 residues. Germline lookup yields CDR1 SQVTM and CDR2 ANQGSEA. The CDR3 sequence: CSVWGQDANTGELFF.

The J gene is TRBJ2-4, the V gene TRBV4-3; TCRdb's D gene call, TRBD1, goes unchecked for lack of DNA. Germline loops: CDR1 LGHNA, CDR2 YSLEER. The length of the CDR3 is 17 residues. CDR3: CASSQVRLRSQGHIQYF.

V and J are TRBV6-5 and TRBJ1-2; TCRdb picks TRBD1, but there is no DNA to check that call. The V gene's germline CDR1 is MNHEY and CDR2 SVGAGI. The CDR3 consists of 15 residues. The CDR3 protein is CASSALQGARDGYTF.

This chain uses TRBV29-1 with TRBJ1-1; there is no DNA to check the TCRdb D call of TRBD1. Per germline, CDR1 SQVTM and CDR2 ANQGSEA. The CDR3 is 16 residues long. The CDR3 protein is CSVGAQRGGGDTEAFF.

The chain joins TRBV4-3 to TRBJ1-1; there is no DNA to check the TCRdb D call of TRBD1. Per germline, CDR1 LGHNA and CDR2 YSLEER. This CDR3 region has 15 residues. The CDR3 region is CASSREGGIGTEAFF.

The chain links TRBV29-1 to TRBJ2-2. Germline values: CDR1 SQVTM, CDR2 ANQGSEA. This CDR3 region has 12 residues. The CDR3 protein is CSVEQNTGELFF.

The genes are TRBV7-2 and TRBJ2-3; TCRdb's D gene call, TRBD2, goes unchecked for lack of DNA. This CDR3 is 13 amino acids long. Germline CDR1 reads SGHTA; CDR2 reads FQGNSA. CDR3 sequence reads: CASSPGTAGPQYF.

This chain links TRBV29-1 with TRBJ1-1. CDR1 and CDR2 (germline): SQVTM, ANQGSEA. The CDR3 consists of 15 residues. CDR3 protein: CSVESIWAGPEEAFF.